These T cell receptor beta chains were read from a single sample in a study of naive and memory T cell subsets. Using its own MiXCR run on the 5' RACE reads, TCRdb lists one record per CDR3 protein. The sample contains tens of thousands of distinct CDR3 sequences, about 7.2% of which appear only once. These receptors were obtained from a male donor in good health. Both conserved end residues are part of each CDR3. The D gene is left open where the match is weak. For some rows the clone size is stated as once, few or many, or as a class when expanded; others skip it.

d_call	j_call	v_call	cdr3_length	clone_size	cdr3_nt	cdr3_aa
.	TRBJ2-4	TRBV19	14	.	TGTGCCAGTAGTATAGGGGTTCGAGGTGACATTCAGTACTTC	CASSIGVRGDIQYF
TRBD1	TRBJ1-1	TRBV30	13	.	TGTGCCTGGAGTGTAAAGGGGGCAACTGAAGCTTTCTTT	CAWSVKGATEAFF
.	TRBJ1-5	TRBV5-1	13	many	TGCGCCAGCAGCTTAGGGTTTAATCAGCCCCAGCATTTT	CASSLGFNQPQHF
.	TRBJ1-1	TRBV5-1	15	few	TGCGCCAGCAGCTTGGAAGTGGCAGGGAACACTGAAGCTTTCTTT	CASSLEVAGNTEAFF
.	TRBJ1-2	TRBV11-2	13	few	TGTGTCAGCAGCTCCGGCATGGACTATGGCTACACCTTC	CVSSSGMDYGYTF
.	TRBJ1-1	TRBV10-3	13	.	TGTGCCGTAGGGCAGGGAATGAACACTGAAGCTTTCTTT	CAVGQGMNTEAFF
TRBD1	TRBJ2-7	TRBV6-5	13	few	TGTGCCAGCAGAGGGACAGGGCCTTACGAGCAGTACTTC	CASRGTGPYEQYF
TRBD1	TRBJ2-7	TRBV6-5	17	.	TGTGCCAGCAGTTACTCGAAAATAGGGACAGCGGCCTACGAGCAGTACTTC	CASSYSKIGTAAYEQYF
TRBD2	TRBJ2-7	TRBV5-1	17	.	TGCGCCAGCAGCTTGCAACCTAGCGGGAGAAACTCCTACGAGCAGTACTTC	CASSLQPSGRNSYEQYF
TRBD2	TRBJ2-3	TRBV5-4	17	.	TGTGCCAGCAGCCCCCCTGGGGCGGGAGAAGGTACAGATACGCAGTATTTT	CASSPPGAGEGTDTQYF
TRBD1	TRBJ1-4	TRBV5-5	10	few	TGTGCCAGTGCCGGGACAGAAGAACTTTTT	CASAGTEELF
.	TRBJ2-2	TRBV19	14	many	TGTGCCAGTAGGTGGGGGGCGAACACCGGGGAGCTGTTTTTT	CASRWGANTGELFF
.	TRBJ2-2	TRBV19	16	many	TGTGCCAGTTCCTCCCCGGACATGGCAATCACCGGGGAGCTGTTTTTT	CASSSPDMAITGELFF
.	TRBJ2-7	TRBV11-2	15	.	TGTGCCAGCAGCTCAGCCGGGGTGACTACCTACGAGCAGTACTTC	CASSSAGVTTYEQYF
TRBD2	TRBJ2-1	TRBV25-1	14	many	TGTGCCAGCAGTGTGCCCGGGAGGTGGAATGAGCAGTTCTTC	CASSVPGRWNEQFF
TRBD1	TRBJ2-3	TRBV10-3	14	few	TGTGCCATCAGCCCGGGACAGGGGGCAGATACGCAGTATTTT	CAISPGQGADTQYF
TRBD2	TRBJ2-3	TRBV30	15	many	TGTGCCTGGAGTGTATCTAGCGGGGTCTTGGATACGCAGTATTTT	CAWSVSSGVLDTQYF
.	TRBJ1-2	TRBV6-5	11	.	TGTGCCAGCAGTTCGGCGGGTGGCTACACCTTC	CASSSAGGYTF
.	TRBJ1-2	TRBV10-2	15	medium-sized	TGCGCCAGCAGTGACGTCCGGGGGCAAGACTATGGCTACACCTTC	CASSDVRGQDYGYTF
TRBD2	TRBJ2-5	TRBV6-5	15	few	TGTGCCAGCCGGCGTAGCGGGGGGGACGTTGAGACCCAGTACTTC	CASRRSGGDVETQYF
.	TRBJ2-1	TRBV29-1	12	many	TGCAGCGTTGAAATGGTGGGTGGGGGACAGTTCTTC	CSVEMVGGGQFF
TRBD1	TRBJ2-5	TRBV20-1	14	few	TGCAGTGCATCGGGACAGGCCGACCAAGAGACCCAGTACTTC	CSASGQADQETQYF
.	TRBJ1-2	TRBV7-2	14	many	TGTGCCAGCAGCGTCCGGGACAAGAACTATGGCTACACCTTC	CASSVRDKNYGYTF
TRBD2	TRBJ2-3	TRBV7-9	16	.	TGTGCCAGCAGCTCGACTAGCGGGAGGGCGGAAGATACGCAGTATTTT	CASSSTSGRAEDTQYF
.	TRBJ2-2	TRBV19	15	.	TGTGCCAGTAGTATAGTCAGGGGGAACACCGGGGAGCTGTTTTTT	CASSIVRGNTGELFF
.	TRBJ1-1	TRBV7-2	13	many	TGTGCCAGCAGCTTAGTTGCGAGCACTGAAGCTTTCTTT	CASSLVASTEAFF
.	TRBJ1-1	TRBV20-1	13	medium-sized	TGCAGTGCTAGTGCGGGGCTGGACACTGAAGCTTTCTTT	CSASAGLDTEAFF
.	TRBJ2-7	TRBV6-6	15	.	TGTGCCAGCAGTTACTCGTCGACTAGGGGGAACGAGCAGTACTTC	CASSYSSTRGNEQYF
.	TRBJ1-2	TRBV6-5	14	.	TGTGCCAGCAGTTACCTCAACTCTAACTATGGCTACACCTTC	CASSYLNSNYGYTF
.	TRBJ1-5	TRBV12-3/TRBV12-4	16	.	TGTGCCAGCTTGGAGGGGGGGGCGCGAAGCAATCAGCCCCAGCATTTT	CASLEGGARSNQPQHF
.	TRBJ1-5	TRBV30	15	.	TGTGCCTGGAGCCCCCGAGGGGTTTTGGGTCAGCCCCAGCATTTT	CAWSPRGVLGQPQHF
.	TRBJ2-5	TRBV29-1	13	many	TGCAGCGTTGAGGGGGCGCGAAAAGAGACCCAGTACTTC	CSVEGARKETQYF
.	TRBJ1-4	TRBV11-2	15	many	TGTGCCAGCAGCGTAAGGCCGGGACTCCCCGAAAAACTGTTTTTT	CASSVRPGLPEKLFF
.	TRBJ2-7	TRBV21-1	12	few	TGTGCCAGCCTCATAGCAGCGCCTCCTCAGTACTTC	CASLIAAPPQYF
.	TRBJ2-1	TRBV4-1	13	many	TGCGCCAGCAGCCAAGACCGAAACAATGAGCAGTTCTTC	CASSQDRNNEQFF
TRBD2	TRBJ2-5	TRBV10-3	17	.	TGTGCCATCAGTGGGAGACTAGCGGGAGGCGAAGAAGAGACCCAGTACTTC	CAISGRLAGGEEETQYF
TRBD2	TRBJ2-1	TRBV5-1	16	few	TGCGCCAGCAGCTTGGTGGGCGGGAGAACCCCCCATGAGCAGTTCTTC	CASSLVGGRTPHEQFF
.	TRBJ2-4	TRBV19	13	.	TGTGCCAGTACCCCCGGGGGTTCAAACATTCAGTACTTC	CASTPGGSNIQYF
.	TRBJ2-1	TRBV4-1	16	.	TGCGCCAGCAGCCAAGATTCGGCAGGGACCTACAATGAGCAGTTCTTC	CASSQDSAGTYNEQFF
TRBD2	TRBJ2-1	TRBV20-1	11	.	TGCAGTGCCCGGGGGGGGGGTGAGCAGTTCTTC	CSARGGGEQFF
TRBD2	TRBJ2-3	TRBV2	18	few	TGTGCCAGCAGTGTGACTAGCGGGGGGGCCCTGGTCACAGATACGCAGTATTTT	CASSVTSGGALVTDTQYF
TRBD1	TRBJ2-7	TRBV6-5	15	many	TGTGCCAGCAGTTACGGGGACAGGGGGTCGGACGAGCAGTACTTC	CASSYGDRGSDEQYF
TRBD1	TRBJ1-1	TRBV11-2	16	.	TGTGCCAGCAGCTTAGACGGGACAGGGGGGAACACTGAAGCTTTCTTT	CASSLDGTGGNTEAFF
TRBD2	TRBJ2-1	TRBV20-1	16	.	TGCAGTGCCAGGCGCCCTAGCGGAAGCTCCTACAATGAGCAGTTCTTC	CSARRPSGSSYNEQFF
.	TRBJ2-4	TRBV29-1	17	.	TGCAGCGTTGAAGCAAGGGGGCGGGGTGCGGCCAAAAACATTCAGTACTTC	CSVEARGRGAAKNIQYF
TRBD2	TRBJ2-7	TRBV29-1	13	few	TGCAGCGCCGTAGCGGGAGGGCCCTACGAGCAGTACTTC	CSAVAGGPYEQYF
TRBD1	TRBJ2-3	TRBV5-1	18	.	TGCGCCAGCAGCTGGGGGGACAGGGGGTCACAGAGCACAGATACGCAGTATTTT	CASSWGDRGSQSTDTQYF
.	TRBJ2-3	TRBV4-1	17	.	TGCGCCAGCAGCCAAGGGAGGACTGGGACACAAGCAGATACGCAGTATTTT	CASSQGRTGTQADTQYF
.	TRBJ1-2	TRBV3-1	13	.	TGTGCCAGCAGCCCCAGTCGTCTAAGTGGCTACACCTTC	CASSPSRLSGYTF
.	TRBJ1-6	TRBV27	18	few	TGTGCCAGCAGTTTCTTGCCCCCGGACAGATTTTATAATTCACCCCTCCACTTT	CASSFLPPDRFYNSPLHF
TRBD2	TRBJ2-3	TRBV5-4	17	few	TGTGCCAGCAGGTCCGAGCTAGCGGGGGCGACCACAGATACGCAGTATTTT	CASRSELAGATTDTQYF
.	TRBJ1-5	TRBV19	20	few	TGTGCCAGTAGTATTGGGGATTTCCGGGGCCACGGGAATAGCAATCAGCCCCAGCATTTT	CASSIGDFRGHGNSNQPQHF